The subject of this entry is one TCR beta chain. Its target is not known. Repertoires were generated with immunoSEQ multiplex PCR, while TCRdb's copy carries only in-frame clones and drops some. The repertoire consists of more than 85,000 clones, with around nine tenths occurring once and the leading ten covering 2% to 3%. The germline CDR1 and CDR2 sequences are SQVTM and ANQGSEA. The trim removed 4 bases at V and 12 bases at J, leaving 6 bases unmatched. The length of the CDR3 is 11 residues. The data were obtained in a study of T cell responses to AZD1222 COVID-19 vaccine. Study background: Second-dose schedules of about 4 or about 12 weeks were combined.

Study results and limitations: Spike-specific TCR breadth and depth both grew after two AZD1222 doses.

The chain is built from TRBV29-1 and TRBJ2-1, with 7 bases identical to TRBD2. The source was peripheral blood, collected on day 0 of AZD1222 vaccination. The sequence was collected from an adult in good health. This CDR3 is CSVGDYPGQFF. The CDR3 DNA reads TGCAGCGTTGGGGACTATCCTGGGCAGTTCTTC.